The T cell receptor beta chain described here comes from a study of blood T cell repertoires in COVID-19. The overall study: Researchers got acute and convalescent COVID-19 samples from the United States, Italy and Spain. Sources were T cells, B-cell-depleted T cells, or PBMCs; the material itself was cDNA or gDNA.

As handled by the study authors: Amplifying reference gene primers gave estimates of nucleated cell counts. The assay was immunoSEQ multiplex PCR, and TCRdb's table has in-frame clones only and misses some. The D gene and trimming were derived from the DNA, and the V and J assignments and clone size from that table. The profile shows around 60,000 clones, about 76% of them singletons. There are 17 residues in the CDR3. The V end lost 6 bases, the J end lost 0 bases, and 19 bases lay between the germline ends. Germline CDR1 is SNHLY and CDR2 is FYNNEI. J is TRBJ2-3 and V is TRBV2; D may be TRBD2 (7 bases). This receptor was taken from a human donor in a cohort sampled during active COVID-19. Sequenced: peripheral blood. The chain's CDR3 is CASSALGGGSSTDTQYF. In DNA form, the CDR3 reads TGTGCCAGCAGCGCCCTCGGGGGCGGGAGTAGCACAGATACGCAGTATTTT.